This TCR beta chain was found in a study of resident and recirculating memory T cells in vitiligo. The germline CDR1 and CDR2 sequences are SGHAT and FQNNGV. CDR3 length: 14 amino acids. Trimming pared 1 base from V and 8 bases from J, leaving 14 bases between. No change in lesions over the prior 6 months defined stable disease. Generated by immunoSEQ multiplex PCR, the TCRdb table keeps only in-frame clones and is missing some. The profile covers about 45,000 clones, with 85% to 95% appearing a single time and roughly 4.5% taken by the ten largest. Sample: blood. The clonotype was recovered from a male donor with vitiligo. V usage is TRBV11-2 and J usage is TRBJ1-2; weak D call: TRBD1 (6 bases). The CDR3 nucleotides read TGTGCCAGCAGCTTAGGAGCGTCAGGGGAGGGCTACACCTTC. It encodes CASSLGASGEGYTF.